This is a list of T cell receptor beta chains from one sample in a study of OX40 agonist ivuxolimab in advanced cancers. Some clones are missing from TCRdb's copy, which holds only in-frame ones; the method was immunoSEQ multiplex PCR. The sample lists tens of thousands of clones, nearly 90% occurring once. This specimen was CD4+ or CD8+ T cells sorted from blood, taken in a trial of the OX40 agonist ivuxolimab. The receptors shown here come from an adult with an advanced solid tumor such as melanoma, head and neck, liver or kidney cancer. Each CDR3 is given with its conserved first and last residue. A D gene is named only where the DNA matches it firmly. Size is omitted from some rows. Given values are once, few, many or a class for expanded clones.

j_gene: TRBJ2-7
d_gene: TRBD1
abundance: once
v_gene: TRBV4-3
len: 15
CDR3aa: CASSLGTGTSYEQYF
CDR3nt: TGCGCCAGCAGCCTCGGGACAGGTACTTCCTACGAGCAGTACTTC

j_gene: TRBJ2-3
d_gene: NA
abundance: NA
v_gene: TRBV7-2
len: 13
CDR3aa: CASSGVSADTQYF
CDR3nt: TGTGCCAGCAGCGGGGTTAGTGCAGATACGCAGTATTTT

j_gene: TRBJ1-1
d_gene: TRBD1
abundance: NA
v_gene: TRBV7-6
len: 15
CDR3aa: CASSFSGTGNTEAFF
CDR3nt: TGTGCCAGCAGCTTCTCCGGGACAGGGAACACTGAAGCTTTCTTT

j_gene: TRBJ2-1
d_gene: TRBD1
abundance: once
v_gene: TRBV18
len: 15
CDR3aa: CASSASGTGGNEQFF
CDR3nt: TGTGCCAGCTCAGCGTCCGGGACAGGGGGTAATGAGCAGTTCTTC

j_gene: TRBJ2-5
d_gene: NA
abundance: NA
v_gene: TRBV9
len: 13
CDR3aa: CASSVDREKTQYF
CDR3nt: TGTGCCAGCAGCGTAGACAGGGAGAAGACCCAGTACTTC

j_gene: TRBJ1-2
d_gene: TRBD1
abundance: NA
v_gene: TRBV6-4
len: 15
CDR3aa: CASSDTGQALYGYTF
CDR3nt: TGTGCCAGCAGTGACACCGGACAGGCCCTATATGGCTACACCTTC

j_gene: TRBJ1-4
d_gene: TRBD1
abundance: NA
v_gene: TRBV9
len: 16
CDR3aa: CASSAGDRGSNEKLFF
CDR3nt: TGTGCCAGCAGCGCGGGGGACAGGGGATCCAATGAAAAACTGTTTTTT

j_gene: TRBJ2-6
d_gene: NA
abundance: once
v_gene: TRBV9
len: 15
CDR3aa: CASSVEASGANVLTF
CDR3nt: TGTGCCAGCAGCGTAGAGGCCTCTGGGGCCAACGTCCTGACTTTC

j_gene: TRBJ2-1
d_gene: TRBD1
abundance: NA
v_gene: TRBV29-1
len: 14
CDR3aa: CSVEGDSPYNEQFF
CDR3nt: TGCAGCGTTGAAGGGGACAGCCCCTACAATGAGCAGTTCTTC

j_gene: TRBJ1-2
d_gene: NA
abundance: once
v_gene: TRBV2
len: 17
CDR3aa: CASSREASGSPNYGYTF
CDR3nt: TGTGCCAGCAGCCGCGAAGCTTCTGGCAGTCCTAACTATGGCTACACCTTC

j_gene: TRBJ1-1
d_gene: NA
abundance: NA
v_gene: TRBV7-9
len: 16
CDR3aa: CASSLGRDGPDTEAFF
CDR3nt: TGTGCCAGCAGCTTAGGCAGGGATGGCCCGGACACTGAAGCTTTCTTT

j_gene: TRBJ2-1
d_gene: NA
abundance: NA
v_gene: TRBV9
len: 11
CDR3aa: CASSVADEQFF
CDR3nt: TGTGCCAGCAGCGTAGCTGATGAGCAGTTCTTC

j_gene: TRBJ1-2
d_gene: NA
abundance: NA
v_gene: TRBV19
len: 14
CDR3aa: CASSIVTGGGGYTF
CDR3nt: TGTGCCAGTAGTATAGTTACTGGGGGCGGTGGCTACACCTTC

j_gene: TRBJ2-5
d_gene: NA
abundance: NA
v_gene: TRBV13
len: 15
CDR3aa: CASSLGRRVQETQYF
CDR3nt: TGTGCCAGCAGCTTGGGACGGAGGGTACAAGAGACCCAGTACTTC

j_gene: TRBJ1-1
d_gene: NA
abundance: few
v_gene: TRBV6-5
len: 13
CDR3aa: CASRKGGSTEAFF
CDR3nt: TGTGCCAGCAGAAAAGGAGGGAGCACTGAAGCTTTCTTT

j_gene: TRBJ2-2
d_gene: TRBD2
abundance: NA
v_gene: TRBV5-6
len: 16
CDR3aa: CASSQISGGRGGELFF
CDR3nt: TGTGCCAGCAGCCAGATCAGCGGAGGGAGGGGCGGGGAGCTGTTTTTT

j_gene: TRBJ2-3
d_gene: NA
abundance: once
v_gene: TRBV10-2
len: 14
CDR3aa: CASIGGASTDTQYF
CDR3nt: TGCGCCAGCATAGGAGGTGCTAGCACAGATACGCAGTATTTT

j_gene: TRBJ1-6
d_gene: NA
abundance: NA
v_gene: TRBV9
len: 14
CDR3aa: CASSVGETNSPLHF
CDR3nt: TGTGCCAGCAGCGTCGGGGAAACTAATTCACCCCTCCACTTT